This T cell receptor (beta chain) comes out of a study of blood T cell repertoires in COVID-19. CDR1 is MNHEY, CDR2 SVGAGI, per germline. The CDR3 has 16 amino acids. V shed 1 base, J shed 3 bases, and the junction held 6 bases outside the gene matches. The method was immunoSEQ multiplex PCR; TCRdb's version includes in-frame clones alone and lacks a portion of them. The table includes about 170,000 clones, around four fifths detected once. The V and J genes are TRBV6-5 and TRBJ2-1; TRBD1 matches 7 bases. Sequenced input: peripheral blood. This receptor was taken from a woman of 80 years or more with COVID-19, enrolled during active disease. CDR3 nucleotides: TGTGCCAGCAGTTACTTTTCGGGACAGTTCTACAATGAGCAGTTCTTC. Protein: CASSYFSGQFYNEQFF.